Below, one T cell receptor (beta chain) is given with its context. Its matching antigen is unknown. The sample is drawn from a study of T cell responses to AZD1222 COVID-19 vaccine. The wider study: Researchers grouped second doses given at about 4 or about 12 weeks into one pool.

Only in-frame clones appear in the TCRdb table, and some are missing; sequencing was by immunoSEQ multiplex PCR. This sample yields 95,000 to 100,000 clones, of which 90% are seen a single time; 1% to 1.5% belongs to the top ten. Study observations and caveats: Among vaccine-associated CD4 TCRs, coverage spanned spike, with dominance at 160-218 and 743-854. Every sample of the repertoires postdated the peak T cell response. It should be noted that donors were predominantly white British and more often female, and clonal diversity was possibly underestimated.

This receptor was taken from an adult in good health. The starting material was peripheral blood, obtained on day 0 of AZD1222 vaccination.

The DNA for the CDR3 is TGTGCCAGCAGCCCCTATACTGAAGCTTTCTTT. Its translation is CASSPYTEAFF. V is TRBV11-2 and J is TRBJ1-1; D gene unclear. This CDR3 is built from 11 residues. Germline CDR1 reads SGHAT; CDR2 reads FQNNGV. Trimming left V 5 bases short and J 5 bases short, with 6 bases between.